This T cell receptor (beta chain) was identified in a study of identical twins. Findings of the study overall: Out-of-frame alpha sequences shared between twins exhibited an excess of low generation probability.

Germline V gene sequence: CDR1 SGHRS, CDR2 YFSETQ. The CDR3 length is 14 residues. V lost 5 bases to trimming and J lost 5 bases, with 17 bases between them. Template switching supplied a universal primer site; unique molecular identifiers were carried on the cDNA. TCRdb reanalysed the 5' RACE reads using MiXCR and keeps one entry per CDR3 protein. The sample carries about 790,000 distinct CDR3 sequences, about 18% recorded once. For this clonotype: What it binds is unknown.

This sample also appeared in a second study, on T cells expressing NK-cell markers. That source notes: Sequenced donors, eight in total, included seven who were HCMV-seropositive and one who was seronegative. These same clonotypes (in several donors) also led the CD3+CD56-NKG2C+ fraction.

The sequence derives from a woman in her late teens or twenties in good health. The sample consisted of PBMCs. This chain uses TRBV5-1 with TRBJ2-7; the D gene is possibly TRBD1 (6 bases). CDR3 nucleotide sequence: TGCGCCAGCAGTTTAACCGGGACAATAGACGAGCAGTACTTC. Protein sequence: CASSLTGTIDEQYF.